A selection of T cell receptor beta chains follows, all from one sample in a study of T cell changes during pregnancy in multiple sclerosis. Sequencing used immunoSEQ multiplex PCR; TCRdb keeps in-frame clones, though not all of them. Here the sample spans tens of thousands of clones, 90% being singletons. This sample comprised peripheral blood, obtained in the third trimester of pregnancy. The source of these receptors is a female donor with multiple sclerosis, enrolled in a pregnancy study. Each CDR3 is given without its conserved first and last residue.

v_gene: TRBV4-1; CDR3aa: ASSQDTRGNGYT
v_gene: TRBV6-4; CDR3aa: ASSARGDRGYNEQF
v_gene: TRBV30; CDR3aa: AWSTGTGFGNTIY
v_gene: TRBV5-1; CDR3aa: ASKTNSNTEAF
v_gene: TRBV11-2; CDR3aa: ASSFRNGYT
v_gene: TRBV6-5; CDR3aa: ASSPPRGRDTEAF
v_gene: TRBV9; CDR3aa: ASSVEGVAGGGAKDEQF
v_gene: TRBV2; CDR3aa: ASSPSGQGNYGYT
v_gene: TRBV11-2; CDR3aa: ASSLQGGTEAF
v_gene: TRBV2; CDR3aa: ASRKGDRTEAF
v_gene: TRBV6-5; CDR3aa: ASSYSGNTGELF
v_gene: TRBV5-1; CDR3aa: ASSLGSSKAELRY
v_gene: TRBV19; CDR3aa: ASSIGGLAGAFYNEQF
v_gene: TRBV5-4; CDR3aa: ASSLREDEQF
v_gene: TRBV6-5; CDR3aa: ASSYSSGTGYT
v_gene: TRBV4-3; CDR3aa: ASSQDSGVEQY
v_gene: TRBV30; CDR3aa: AWSAGTRNTQY
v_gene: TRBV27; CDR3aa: ASSWDRNYEQY
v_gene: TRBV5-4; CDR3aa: ASSLRLGGGNTGELF
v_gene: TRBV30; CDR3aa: AWAYTRGWGNTIY
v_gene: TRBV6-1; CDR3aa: ASSETGSNEQY
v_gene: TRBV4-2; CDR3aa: ASSLDGTPRFKDTQY
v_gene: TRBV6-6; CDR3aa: ASSLGQGVNEAF
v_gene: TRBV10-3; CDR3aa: AIGRQGDTEAF
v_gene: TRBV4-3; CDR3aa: ASSQDEVATEAF
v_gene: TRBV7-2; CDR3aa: ASSLRTGVNYGYT
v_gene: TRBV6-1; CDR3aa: ASNFGAENYGYT
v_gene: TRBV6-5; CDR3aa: ASSSGGLANYGYT
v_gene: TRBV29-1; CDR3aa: SVVGQQNTEAF
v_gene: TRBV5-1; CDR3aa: ASSLRTEGGELF
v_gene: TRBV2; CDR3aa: ASSGAGGSGNTIY
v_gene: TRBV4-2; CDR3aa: ASSRDSTFYEQY
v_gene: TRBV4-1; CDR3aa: ASSQERPSGTQY
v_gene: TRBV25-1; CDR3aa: ASSETPGGGNYGYT
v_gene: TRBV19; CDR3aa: ASTPWGVGGYT
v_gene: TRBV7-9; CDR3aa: ASSLVAGGPGEQF
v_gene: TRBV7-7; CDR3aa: ASSLASTSGKKTQY
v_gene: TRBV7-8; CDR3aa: ASSLGGLWDEKLF
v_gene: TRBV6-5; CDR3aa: ASSYMGTGPSYEQY
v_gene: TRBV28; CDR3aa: ASSAHGTGYDGYT
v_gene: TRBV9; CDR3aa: ASSFRLQGEQY
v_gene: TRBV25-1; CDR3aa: AIPPVTDLTEAF
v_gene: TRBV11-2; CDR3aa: ASSLDRRGYGYT
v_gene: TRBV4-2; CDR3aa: ASSYGGSSYNEQF
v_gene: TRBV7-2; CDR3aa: ASSPGLYTDTQY
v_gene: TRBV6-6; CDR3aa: ASSYPGEGANTEAF
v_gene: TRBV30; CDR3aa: AWNLAGADEQY
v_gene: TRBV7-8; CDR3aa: ASSLRGGSTEAF
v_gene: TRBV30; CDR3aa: AWSQAAAF
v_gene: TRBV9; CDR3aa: ASSVEAGSSYEQY
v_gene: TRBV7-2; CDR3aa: ASSFLAGGRADTQY
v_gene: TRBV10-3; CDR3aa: AISGLEYEQY
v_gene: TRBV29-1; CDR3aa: SVNSLGGYT